One sample yielded the 8 T cell receptor beta chains listed below, sequenced in a study of blood T cell repertoires in COVID-19. The method was immunoSEQ multiplex PCR; TCRdb's version includes in-frame clones alone and lacks a portion of them. The table includes about 180,000 clones, around 87% detected once. Sequencing input: peripheral blood. All receptors come from a woman aged 25 to 39 with active or convalescent COVID-19.

The J gene is TRBJ1-2, the V gene TRBV27; TRBD1 aligns across 8 bases. V gave up 2 bases and J gave up 5 bases; unmatched junction bases: 7. CDR1 and CDR2 from the germline V gene are MNHEY and SMNVEV (reference sequence). There are 15 residues in the CDR3. The DNA for the CDR3 is TGTGCCAGCAGTTTAGGACAGGGAGGACTGTATGGCTACACCTTC. Amino acids: CASSLGQGGLYGYTF.

The chain has TRBV7-9 and TRBJ2-2, with 7 bases matching TRBD2. This CDR3 comprises 15 residues. Germline V CDR1 and CDR2: SEHNR, FQNEAQ (reference sequence). V trimming: 8 bases; J trimming: 3 bases; junction bases outside the gene matches: 9. As DNA, the CDR3 is TGTGCCAGCCGGAGGAGCGGGGCTGACACCGGGGAGCTGTTTTTT. Translated: CASRRSGADTGELFF.

The V gene is TRBV7-9, the J gene TRBJ1-2; TRBD1 matches at 9 bases. The V gene's germline CDR1 is SEHNR and CDR2 FQNEAQ (reference sequence). Trimming took 6 bases from V and 4 from J; bases not matched to a gene: 6. The CDR3 loop spans 14 amino acids. CDR3 in DNA: TGTGCCAGCAGACACGGGGACAGGGCCTATGGCTACACCTTC. Its translation: CASRHGDRAYGYTF. Full variable domain (rest looked up from reference TRBV7-9 and TRBJ1-2): DTGVSQNPRHKITKRGQNVTFRCDPISEHNRLYWYRQTLGQGPEFLTYFQNEAQLEKSRLLSDRFSAERPKGSFSTLEIQRTEQGDSAMYLCASRHGDRAYGYTFGSGTRLTVV.

V usage is TRBV10-3 and J usage is TRBJ1-5; possibly TRBD1 for D (5 bases). The germline gives CDR1 ENHRY, CDR2 SYGVKD. The CDR3 is 15 residues long. V gave up 0 bases and J gave up 3 bases, with 9 bases separating them. CDR3 residues: CAISESGTSNQPQHF. DNA for the CDR3: TGTGCCATCAGTGAGTCGGGGACTTCCAATCAGCCCCAGCATTTT.

CDR3 sequence (DNA): TGTGCCAGCAGCTCCCCCTACGAGCAGTACTTC. It encodes CASSSPYEQYF. The chain recombines TRBV28 with TRBJ2-7; no clear D. Germline V gives CDR1 MDHEN, CDR2 SYDVKM. The CDR3 extends over 11 amino acids. Trimming left V 6 bases short and J 2 bases short, with 5 bases between.

The chain links TRBV2 to TRBJ1-1, with D maybe TRBD1 (5 bases). CDR1 and CDR2 (germline): SNHLY, FYNNEI. The CDR3 spans 14 residues. V lost 3 bases, J lost 2 bases, and 10 bases lay in between. The CDR3 loop is CASSETVRNTEAFF. CDR3 bases: TGTGCCAGCAGTGAGACAGTCAGAAACACTGAAGCTTTCTTT.

The chain recombines TRBV18 with TRBJ1-5, with TRBD1 matching over 8 bases. Unmatched junction bases numbered 4, after V lost 5 bases and J lost 4 bases. Per the germline V gene, CDR1 is KGHSH and CDR2 is LQKENI. The CDR3 runs 14 residues. The CDR3 reads CASSSTGGNQPQHF. In nucleotides, the CDR3 is TGTGCCAGCTCATCAACAGGGGGGAATCAGCCCCAGCATTTT. Supplemented by reference TRBV18 and TRBJ1-5, the full variable domain reads NAGVMQNPRHLVRRRGQEARLRCSPMKGHSHVYWYRQLPEEGLKFMVYLQKENIIDESGMPKERFSAEFPKEGPSILRIQQVVRGDSAAYFCASSSTGGNQPQHFGDGTRLSIL.

V is TRBV7-2 and J is TRBJ1-2; D is possibly TRBD1 (5 bases). The CDR3 is 15 amino acids. V was clipped by 4 bases and J by 0 bases, with 12 bases between them. Germline V gene lookup returns CDR1 SGHTA and CDR2 FQGNSA. The CDR3 loop reads CASSSGHTTNYGYTF. The CDR3 DNA reads as TGTGCCAGCAGCTCCGGACACACCACTAACTATGGCTACACCTTC.